The clone carrying this T cell receptor beta chain has a single count. The data originate from a study of blood T cell repertoires in COVID-19. Whole-study context: COVID-19 samples collected from the United States, Italy and Spain covered acute and convalescent phases. From T cells, B-cell-depleted T cells, or PBMCs came the material, which was cDNA or gDNA.

As originally analysed: Reference gene primer amplification gave estimated nucleated cell counts. This table comes from immunoSEQ multiplex PCR, and its TCRdb copy is limited to in-frame clones, with some not included. The V and J calls and clone size were taken over from that table, and D and trimming were inferred from the DNA. The data hold about 200,000 clones, with more than 80% observed a single time. Trimming removed 5 bases from V and 5 bases from J, with 18 bases in between. Germline V CDR1 and CDR2: KGHSH, LQKENI. This CDR3 comprises 16 residues. Sequencing was carried out using peripheral blood. The clonotype was recovered from a woman of 80 years or more with acute or convalescent COVID-19. This chain connects TRBV18 to TRBJ2-2; weak D call: TRBD1 (6 bases). Here the CDR3 DNA reads TGTGCCAGCTCAGTACCAGTACAGGGCCGAACCGGGGAGCTGTTTTTT. Its translation is CASSVPVQGRTGELFF.